What follows is one T cell receptor beta chain and its context. Its recognized antigen is unknown. There are no base qualities to consult, and no much larger clone falls within one base. The trial excluded patients who had a history of autoimmune disease or who were on systemic immunosuppression. In every dose cohort, peripheral blood was drawn for TCR sequencing at baseline, cycle 4 day 1, and cycle 7 day 1. Samples were obtained from an open-label, multicenter, first-in-human phase I dose-escalation trial of ivuxolimab. Adults with locally advanced or metastatic head and neck squamous cell, hepatocellular, melanoma or renal cell carcinoma were enrolled in the trial. CD4+ and CD8+ T cells were sorted separately from peripheral blood before TCR sequencing. These data come from a study of OX40 agonist ivuxolimab in advanced cancers. Study-level background: Ivuxolimab was an agonistic, fully human IgG2 monoclonal antibody directed against OX40 (CD134), a costimulatory receptor. Prior anti-PD-1, anti-PD-L1 or anti-CTLA-4 therapy was permitted, and about two fifths of dose-escalation patients had received checkpoint inhibitors. In the dose-escalation cohort, approximately 82% of patients were male, and the mean age was around 65 years with a range of roughly 20 to 79. The paper covers the monotherapy dose-escalation part of the phase I ivuxolimab trial, which included N ≈ 54 patients. Intravenous ivuxolimab was administered to patients every 2 weeks at six dose levels: 0.01, 0.1, 0.3, 1.5, 3 and 10 mg/kg. Partial responses were achieved by three dose-escalation patients, of whom one had hepatocellular carcinoma and two had cutaneous melanoma. The point of sequencing TCRbeta in the periphery was to test whether ivuxolimab changed TCR sequence diversity and drove clonal T-cell expansion. Of the approximately 54 patients in dose escalation, about 20 had hepatocellular carcinoma, about 15 had melanoma, 9 had renal cell carcinoma and 9 had head and neck cancer.

Genomic DNA was extracted from sorted cells for sequencing of the TCRbeta CDR3 region. TCRbeta CDR3 regions were sequenced using the immunoSEQ Assay. TCRdb mirrors the immuneACCESS table, restricted to in-frame sequences. Some clones are absent from its copies; in checked studies, under half trace to an unresolved V gene, and the reason for the others is unknown. Recorded for this sample are tens of thousands of clones; around 85% of them occurred a single time. The ten biggest clones cover under 2.5% of the sample. V and J are truncated by 3 bases and 7 bases respectively, leaving an intervening sequence of 13 bases. CDR3 length: 15 amino acids, cysteine to phenylalanine. The CDR3 DNA has 45 bases and is translated from base 1. CDR1 and CDR2 are read off the germline V gene as MDHEN and SYDVKM. Overall study outcomes, separate from this receptor: In the 0.1-3.0 mg/kg groups, partial responders had among the lowest normalized peripheral clonal expansion, particularly in CD8+ T cells. Low levels of normalized T-cell clonal expansion were also seen in some nonresponding patients. After ivuxolimab, more expanded clones were found on average in CD8+ T cells than in CD4+ T cells. Which antigens the clonally expanded peripheral T cells were specific for was not determined. At doses of 0.1 to 3.0 mg/kg, clonal expansion of both CD4+ and CD8+ T cells in blood was seen between baseline and week 6.

This clonotype was sampled from an adult with an advanced solid tumor such as melanoma, head and neck, liver or kidney cancer. The receptor chain draws on TRBV28 and TRBJ1-6; a weak D assignment points to TRBD1 (5 bases agree). This material consisted of CD4+ or CD8+ T cells sorted from blood, taken in a trial of the OX40 agonist ivuxolimab. The CDR3 protein sequence reads: CASSFGGTENSPLHF. Read as DNA, the sequence is TGTGCCAGCAGTTTTGGCGGGACTGAAAATTCACCCCTCCACTTT.